The source of this T cell receptor (beta chain) is a study of T cell responses to AZD1222 COVID-19 vaccine. Study observations and caveats: Unmutated variant regions are reportedly targeted by nearly half of spike-specific TCRs. Compared with day 0, the breadth and depth of the Spike-specific TCR repertoire rose significantly after two doses of AZD1222. Sampled repertoires all dated from after the peak T cell response.

In germline, CDR1 is LNHDA, CDR2 SQIVND (reference sequence). J lost 0 bases, V lost 3 bases, and 5 bases had no gene match. The CDR3 has 16 residues. This clone came up once. The antigen remains unidentified. Data came from immunoSEQ multiplex PCR; TCRdb stores just in-frame clones and leaves some out. Of 100,000 to 150,000 clones detected, roughly 89% appear once; the ten largest clones hold about 1.1%. Second doses were pooled across both intervals (about 4 or about 12 weeks). V gene TRBV19 combines with J gene TRBJ1-5; 7 nucleotides align to TRBD1. The sequence was collected from an adult who received the AZD1222 COVID-19 vaccine. Sample: peripheral blood, taken 28 days after the second AZD1222 dose. The CDR3 loop is CASSIGTAYSNQPQHF. The CDR3 region has the DNA TGTGCCAGTAGTATTGGGACAGCTTATAGCAATCAGCCCCAGCATTTT.